These T cell receptor beta chains were read from a single sample in a study of cytomegalovirus exposure and HLA in healthy donors. Sequencing used immunoSEQ multiplex PCR; TCRdb keeps in-frame clones, though not all of them. The sample holds approximately 150,000 clones; 85% are singletons and the top ten take approximately 2.4%. Material: PBMCs. The source of these receptors is a man aged 25-40 years in good health and CMV-seropositive. Both conserved end residues are part of each CDR3. The D gene is left open where the match is weak. Some rows have no size entry. The others give once, few or many, or a class for an expanded clone.

TRBJ2-1,TRBD2,TRBV19,few,CASSITSASSYNEQFF,TGTGCCAGTAGTATTACTAGCGCGAGCTCCTACAATGAGCAGTTCTTC
TRBJ2-5,TRBD1,TRBV5-1,-,CASSDPGGQETQYF,TGCGCCAGCAGCGACCCAGGGGGCCAAGAGACCCAGTACTTC
TRBJ1-1,TRBD1,TRBV5-4,-,CASSLNRDRDTEAFF,TGTGCCAGCAGCTTGAATCGGGACAGAGACACTGAAGCTTTCTTT
TRBJ2-7,TRBD1,TRBV4-2,few,CASSHPGQGSEQYF,TGTGCCAGCAGCCACCCGGGACAGGGTTCGGAGCAGTACTTC
TRBJ2-7,TRBD2,TRBV5-1,-,CASSFNPGLAGGSSSYEQYF,TGCGCCAGCAGCTTCAACCCGGGACTAGCGGGGGGATCCTCTTCCTACGAGCAGTACTTC
TRBJ1-2,-,TRBV18,-,CASSPDGGRNNGGYTF,TGTGCCAGCTCACCCGACGGAGGACGGAATAATGGTGGCTACACCTTC
TRBJ2-3,TRBD1,TRBV7-9,-,CASSLRTGADTQYF,TGTGCCAGCAGCTTAAGAACAGGGGCGGATACGCAGTATTTT
TRBJ1-2,-,TRBV25-1,-,CASSEWRRVVYGYTF,TGTGCCAGCAGTGAATGGCGCAGGGTAGTCTATGGCTACACCTTC
TRBJ2-3,TRBD2,TRBV5-8,-,CASSQSGTSGGYTDTQYF,TGTGCCAGCAGCCAATCCGGGACTAGCGGGGGATACACAGATACGCAGTATTTT
TRBJ1-1,-,TRBV7-2,-,CASSLDRDQRAFF,TGTGCCAGCAGCTTAGACAGGGATCAGCGAGCTTTCTTT
TRBJ2-3,TRBD1,TRBV6-4,few,CASSVGTGDTDTQYF,TGTGCCAGCAGTGTGGGAACAGGGGACACAGATACGCAGTATTTT
TRBJ1-2,-,TRBV4-3,-,CASSRGEGSYGYTF,TGCGCCAGCAGCCGAGGGGAGGGCTCCTACGGCTACACCTTC
TRBJ2-3,TRBD2,TRBV10-3,-,CAIRETSGGTDTQYF,TGTGCCATCAGGGAGACTAGCGGGGGCACAGATACGCAGTATTTT
TRBJ2-5,-,TRBV9,-,CASSQRGSLEDQYF,TGTGCCAGCAGCCAGCGCGGGTCACTGGAAGACCAGTACTTC
TRBJ1-6,-,TRBV11-2,-,CASSLDSLARVINNSPLHF,TGTGCCAGCAGCTTAGATTCATTGGCCAGGGTGATTAATAATTCACCCCTCCACTTT
TRBJ1-4,-,TRBV21-1,-,CASSLGQAATNEKLFF,TGTGCCAGCAGCCTCGGACAGGCCGCAACTAATGAAAAACTGTTTTTT
TRBJ2-7,-,TRBV28,-,CASTLAGGYEQYF,TGTGCCAGCACACTAGCAGGGGGCTACGAGCAGTACTTC
TRBJ1-1,TRBD1,TRBV5-1,-,CASSGSRDRARDTEAFF,TGCGCCAGCAGCGGCAGCCGGGACAGGGCACGGGATACTGAAGCTTTCTTT
TRBJ1-2,TRBD1,TRBV5-6,-,CASSSGTGFDYTF,TGTGCCAGCAGCTCCGGGACAGGGTTTGACTACACCTTC
TRBJ1-5,-,TRBV10-1,few,CASSSDRQQPQHF,TGCGCCAGCAGTTCGGACAGACAACAGCCCCAGCATTTT
TRBJ1-2,TRBD1,TRBV7-2,-,CASSLQGQGVYGYTF,TGTGCCAGCAGCCTCCAAGGACAGGGAGTCTATGGCTACACCTTC
TRBJ2-7,TRBD1,TRBV18,once,CASSPRKGQGFYEQYF,TGTGCCAGCTCACCACGTAAGGGACAGGGATTCTACGAGCAGTACTTC
TRBJ2-3,TRBD2,TRBV6-4,-,CASSPLAGVADTQYF,TGTGCCAGCAGCCCACTAGCGGGGGTGGCAGATACGCAGTATTTT
TRBJ1-2,TRBD1,TRBV27,-,CASSHGRQGALTF,TGTGCCAGCAGTCACGGTAGACAGGGTGCCCTCACCTTC
TRBJ2-7,-,TRBV6-5,-,CASSYSLDGVSEQYF,TGTGCCAGCAGTTACTCACTCGACGGGGTCTCCGAGCAGTACTTC
TRBJ2-1,TRBD1,TRBV7-9,-,CASSSGQGADEQFF,TGTGCCAGCAGCTCGGGACAGGGGGCCGATGAGCAGTTCTTC
TRBJ2-1,TRBD1,TRBV5-1,-,CASSLTGVVGNEQFF,TGCGCCAGCAGCTTAACAGGGGTCGTGGGCAATGAGCAGTTCTTC